This TCR beta chain appears in the sequencing data of a study of CD8 T cells in ankylosing spondylitis. The sample holds a few counts of this clonotype. Quantitative 5'-RACE with molecular barcodes produced the TCR beta libraries. TCRdb reanalysed the 5' RACE reads using MiXCR and keeps one entry per CDR3 protein. The sample contains approximately 210,000 distinct CDR3 sequences, around 13% of which appear only once. Looked up from germline, CDR1 is SEHNR and CDR2 is FQNEAQ (reference sequence). Trimming removed 3 bases at V and 4 bases at J, with 12 bases between. The CDR3 has 14 amino acids. This sequence originates from a male donor with ankylosing spondylitis or in good health (not recorded which). The gene calls are TRBV7-9 and TRBJ2-5; tentative D call: TRBD1 (6 bases). Sequencing input: blood, either unsorted or a sorted T cell fraction (not recorded which). CDR3 sequence (DNA): TGTGCCAGCAGCTTTACCGGGACAACAGAGACCCAGTACTTC. It encodes CASSFTGTTETQYF.